A few counts support the clone carrying this T cell receptor beta chain. The antigen is unknown. A read error may account for a junction end that differs from germline. A modified ARM-PCR protocol with three rounds of nested PCR amplified TCRbeta. TCRdb re-called the multiplex PCR reads through MiXCR, storing one row per CDR3 protein. The repertoire holds 200,000 to 250,000 distinct CDR3 sequences, with around 70% as singletons. The template was RNA from unsorted bulk tissue. The sample is drawn from a study of tumor and adjacent non-tumor tissue in lung cancer. Findings and caveats of the study: Patients with more diverse tumor TCRs had worse survival.

This CDR3 is built from 15 residues. Germline assignment: CDR1 SGHAT and CDR2 FQNNGV. Material for sequencing was lung tumor tissue. The sequence was obtained from a man in his sixties with non-small cell lung cancer. This chain connects TRBV11-2 to TRBJ1-1, with no clear D. CDR3 sequence: CASSLEISRLTEAFF. The CDR3 coding sequence is TGTGCCAGTAGCTTAGAAATCAGTAGACTCACTGAAGCTTTCTTT. Looking up the rest from reference TRBV11-2 and TRBJ1-1 gives the full variable domain: EAGVAQSPRYKIIEKRQSVAFWCNPISGHATLYWYQQILGQGPKLLIQFQNNGVVDDSQLPKDRFSAERLKGVDSTLKIQPAKLEDSAVYLCASSLEISRLTEAFFGQGTRLTVV.